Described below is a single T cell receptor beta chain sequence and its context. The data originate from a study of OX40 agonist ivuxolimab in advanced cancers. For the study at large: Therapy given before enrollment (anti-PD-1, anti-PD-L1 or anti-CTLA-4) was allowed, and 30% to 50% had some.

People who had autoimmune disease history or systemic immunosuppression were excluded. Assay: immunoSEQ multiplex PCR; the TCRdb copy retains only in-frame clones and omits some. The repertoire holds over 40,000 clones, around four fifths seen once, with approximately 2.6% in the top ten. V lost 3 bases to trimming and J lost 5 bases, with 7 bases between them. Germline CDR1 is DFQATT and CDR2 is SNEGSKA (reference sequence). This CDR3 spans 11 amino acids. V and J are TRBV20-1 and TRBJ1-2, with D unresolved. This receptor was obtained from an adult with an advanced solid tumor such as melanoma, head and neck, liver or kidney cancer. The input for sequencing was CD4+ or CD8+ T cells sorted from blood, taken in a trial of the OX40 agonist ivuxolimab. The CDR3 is CSASGVYGYTF. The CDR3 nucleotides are TGCAGTGCTAGCGGCGTTTATGGCTACACCTTC.